This T cell receptor (beta chain) was found in a study of OX40 agonist ivuxolimab in advanced cancers. The data were produced by immunoSEQ multiplex PCR, yet TCRdb's version contains in-frame clones alone and is incomplete. The table records 99,000 or so clones, 85% to 95% of them present only once. Losses at the gene ends were 0 bases for V and 5 bases for J; bases not matched to a gene: 9. This CDR3 contains 17 residues. Germline-derived CDR1 and CDR2 are SEHNR and FQNEAQ (reference sequence). The chain links TRBV7-9 to TRBJ1-5, with 8 positions matching TRBD1. The TCR comes from an adult with an advanced solid tumor such as melanoma, head and neck, liver or kidney cancer. The sample in question was CD4+ or CD8+ T cells sorted from blood, obtained in a trial of the OX40 agonist ivuxolimab. The CDR3 sequence: CASSLAGQGIFHQPQHF. DNA for the CDR3: TGTGCCAGCAGCTTAGCCGGACAGGGTATTTTTCATCAGCCCCAGCATTTT.